A selection of T cell receptor beta chains follows, all from one sample in a study of blood T cell repertoires in COVID-19. Clones were read by immunoSEQ multiplex PCR, and TCRdb kept only the in-frame ones, dropping some. The data hold a few hundred thousand clones, with around 87% observed a single time. Sequencing used peripheral blood. All receptors derive from a man aged 60 to 69 with acute or convalescent COVID-19. CDR3s include the opening cysteine and the closing phenylalanine or tryptophan. D genes are given only for firm matches. Rows give clone size only sometimes, using once, few, many, or a class for an expanded clone.

>TRBJ2-6|NA|18|TRBV5-1|TRBD1
CASSFQPPTGPGANVLTF
TGCGCCAGCAGCTTTCAACCCCCGACAGGGCCTGGGGCCAACGTCCTGACTTTC
>TRBJ1-2|once|13|TRBV2|TRBD1
CASSGQGESGYTF
TGTGCCAGCAGTGGACAGGGGGAGAGTGGCTACACCTTC
>TRBJ1-1|NA|14|TRBV9|NA
CASSAGRGSTEAFF
TGTGCCAGCAGCGCAGGCAGGGGTAGCACTGAAGCTTTCTTT
>TRBJ2-7|NA|15|TRBV18|NA
CASSLGGTGSYEQYF
TGTGCCAGCTCACTCGGGGGGACAGGCTCCTACGAGCAGTACTTC
>TRBJ1-2|NA|15|TRBV5-8|NA
CASSPGSGPYYGYTF
TGTGCCAGCAGCCCCGGGTCAGGGCCTTACTATGGCTACACCTTC
>TRBJ1-3|NA|16|TRBV5-4|TRBD1
CASSLPLGTAGNTIYF
TGTGCCAGCAGCTTACCGCTTGGGACAGCCGGAAACACCATATATTTT
>TRBJ1-2|few|14|TRBV13|TRBD1
CASSWGGTGYGYTF
TGTGCCAGCAGCTGGGGGGGGACAGGCTATGGCTACACCTTC
>TRBJ2-1|NA|17|TRBV19|TRBD1
CASSLTGAPSSYNEQFF
TGTGCCAGTAGTCTTACAGGGGCCCCGAGCTCCTACAATGAGCAGTTCTTC
>TRBJ2-3|NA|18|TRBV18|TRBD2
CASSPTGLAGKGSDTQYF
TGTGCCAGCTCGCCGACAGGACTAGCGGGGAAGGGTTCAGATACGCAGTATTTT
>TRBJ2-7|NA|15|TRBV21-1|NA
CASKGGLPSSYEQYF
TGTGCCAGCAAGGGGGGACTACCGAGCTCCTACGAGCAGTACTTC
>TRBJ2-2|NA|17|TRBV13|TRBD1
CASSSFRQGAWTGELFF
TGTGCCAGCAGCTCCTTCCGACAGGGGGCGTGGACCGGGGAGCTGTTTTTT
>TRBJ2-7|once|14|TRBV7-2|TRBD1
CASSPGTGGNEQYF
TGTGCCAGCAGCCCCGGGACAGGGGGCAACGAGCAGTACTTC
>TRBJ2-1|NA|16|TRBV19|TRBD2
CASSIRLAGHNNEQFF
TGTGCCAGTAGTATAAGACTAGCGGGGCACAACAATGAGCAGTTCTTC
>TRBJ1-6|NA|15|TRBV3-1/TRBV3-2|TRBD1
CASRSRDRDNSPLHF
TGTGCCAGCAGGAGTCGGGACAGGGATAATTCACCCCTCCACTTT
>TRBJ2-3|NA|13|TRBV19|NA
CASSGDNTDTQYF
TGTGCCAGTAGTGGGGACAACACAGATACGCAGTATTTT
>TRBJ2-3|NA|11|TRBV30|NA
CALGGSDTQYF
TGTGCCCTCGGAGGCTCAGATACGCAGTATTTT
>TRBJ1-6|NA|14|TRBV7-2|NA
CASSLEGINSPLHF
TGTGCCAGCAGCTTAGAGGGGATTAATTCACCCCTCCACTTT
>TRBJ2-7|NA|15|TRBV7-2|TRBD1
CASSPLTGGIYEQYF
TGTGCCAGCAGCCCGCTGACAGGGGGCATTTACGAGCAGTACTTC
>TRBJ1-6|NA|16|TRBV28|TRBD1
CASRSRGQLSNSPLHF
TGTGCCAGCAGATCCAGGGGACAGCTTTCAAATTCACCCCTCCACTTT
>TRBJ2-3|once|20|TRBV28|TRBD2
CASRIYPGLAGGRTTDTQYF
TGTGCCAGCAGAATCTACCCGGGACTAGCGGGGGGGCGTACCACAGATACGCAGTATTTT
>TRBJ2-6|NA|16|TRBV9|NA
CASSLGAPSGANVLTF
TGTGCCAGCAGCTTGGGGGCCCCCTCTGGGGCCAACGTCCTGACTTTC
>TRBJ2-2|NA|16|TRBV25-1|NA
CASTRGGQGGTGELFF
TGTGCCAGCACCCGAGGAGGGCAGGGGGGCACCGGGGAGCTGTTTTTT
>TRBJ2-6|NA|14|TRBV19|NA
CASKRGSGANVLTF
TGTGCCAGTAAAAGGGGGTCTGGGGCCAACGTCCTGACTTTC
>TRBJ2-7|NA|17|TRBV5-1|NA
CASSLTGRDSYQSEQYF
TGCGCCAGCAGCCTGACTGGCCGAGACTCGTATCAGTCCGAGCAGTACTTC
>TRBJ2-3|NA|16|TRBV7-2|TRBD2
CASSPQAGGLTDTQYF
TGTGCCAGCAGCCCCCAAGCGGGGGGTCTCACAGATACGCAGTATTTT
>TRBJ1-2|NA|16|TRBV7-3|NA
CASSLVRSRGAGGYTF
TGTGCCAGCAGCTTAGTACGATCGAGGGGAGCGGGCGGCTACACCTTC
>TRBJ2-2|NA|16|TRBV19|NA
CASSSPAALNTGELFF
TGTGCCAGTAGTTCCCCTGCGGCATTAAACACCGGGGAGCTGTTTTTT
>TRBJ2-2|once|17|TRBV27|TRBD1
CASSLIIGTAKTGELFF
TGTGCCAGCAGTTTGATTATAGGGACAGCCAAAACCGGGGAGCTGTTTTTT
>TRBJ2-2|NA|15|TRBV6-5|NA
CASSQGHPNTGELFF
TGTGCCAGCAGTCAGGGACATCCGAACACCGGGGAGCTGTTTTTT
>TRBJ1-5|NA|13|TRBV12-3/TRBV12-4|NA
CASSTGLTQPQHF
TGTGCCAGCAGTACAGGGTTGACGCAGCCCCAGCATTTT
>TRBJ2-5|NA|15|TRBV2|TRBD2
CASSEARSGGETQYF
TGTGCCAGCAGTGAAGCGCGGAGCGGGGGGGAGACCCAGTACTTC